This entry lists 9 T cell receptor beta chains sequenced from one sample in a study of shared clonotypes between healthy human individuals. Repertoires were generated with immunoSEQ multiplex PCR, while TCRdb's copy carries only in-frame clones and drops some. In the table there are around 2.1 million clones, around 95% of which are singletons. Sequenced sample: naive CD4+ T cells sorted from blood. Subset indicated: CD45RA+ positively selected. Every receptor here comes from a man between 18 and 29 years old in good health.

The chain employs TRBV6-6 and TRBJ2-7, with D possibly matching TRBD1 (6 bases). CDR1 and CDR2 from the germline V gene are MNHNY and SVGAGI (reference sequence). The CDR3 covers 13 residues. Trimming pared 7 bases from V and 3 bases from J, leaving 13 bases between. CDR3 sequence reads: CASTEDSFYEQYF. For the CDR3, the DNA is TGTGCCAGCACCGAGGACAGTTTCTACGAGCAGTACTTC.

The chain couples TRBV27 to TRBJ2-7; 7 bases fit TRBD1. CDR3 length: 16 amino acids. Germline V CDR1 and CDR2: MNHEY, SMNVEV (reference sequence). V gave up 6 bases and J gave up 0 bases; unmatched junction bases: 11. The chain's CDR3 is CASSRSQDRSSYEQYF. CDR3 nucleotides: TGTGCCAGCAGCCGATCACAGGACAGGTCCTCCTACGAGCAGTACTTC.

This chain connects TRBV4-3 to TRBJ2-7; D tentatively fits TRBD1 or TRBD2 (6 bases each). V was cut by 4 bases and J by 2 bases, with 18 bases left in between. This CDR3 contains 16 residues. Germline V gene data show CDR1 as LGHNA and CDR2 as YSLEER. CDR3 nucleotide sequence: TGCGCCAGCAGCCGTCCGGGGGCAATAATGCCCTACGAGCAGTACTTC. Amino acids: CASSRPGAIMPYEQYF.

V usage is TRBV2 and J usage is TRBJ2-2, with D perhaps matching TRBD2 (6 bases). CDR3 size: 15 residues. Per germline, CDR1 SNHLY and CDR2 FYNNEI. V was clipped by 8 bases and J by 4 bases, with 17 bases between them. CDR3 region: CASQALGGSTGELFF. The CDR3 DNA reads as TGTGCCAGCCAGGCCCTCGGGGGAAGCACCGGGGAGCTGTTTTTT.

The J gene is TRBJ1-2, the V gene TRBV9, with a possible D match to TRBD1 (6 bases). The V and J ends lost 6 bases and 4 bases respectively, with 16 bases between them. Germline CDR1 and CDR2: SGDLS and YYNGEE. The CDR3 sequence is 14 residues long. The CDR3 nucleotides read TGTGCCAGCACCAAGGGGGGGGCTCCCTATGGCTACACCTTC. Amino acid sequence: CASTKGGAPYGYTF.

The genes are TRBV6-1 and TRBJ1-1, with a tentative D call TRBD1 (6 bases). The CDR3 totals 15 residues. Trimming took off 7 bases at V and 0 bases at J, with 15 bases between the two ends. Germline CDR1 reads MNHNS; CDR2 reads SASEGT. The CDR3 sequence is CASMGARVMNTEAFF. In DNA, the CDR3 is TGTGCCAGCATGGGGGCCCGGGTCATGAACACTGAAGCTTTCTTT.

The CDR3 nucleotides read TGTGCCACCAGCCCGATGGCGAGCTCCTACGAGCAGTACTTC. Protein sequence: CATSPMASSYEQYF. The chain links TRBV15 to TRBJ2-7, with D hard to call. This CDR3 comprises 14 residues. Trimming stripped 5 bases from V and 0 bases from J, with 11 bases between. CDR1 LNHNV and CDR2 YYDKDF come from the germline V gene (reference sequence).

The chain employs TRBV30 and TRBJ2-1, with TRBD2 matching 10 bases. The CDR3 has 15 residues. The ends lost 0 bases at V and 12 bases at J; junction bases unmatched: 11. The germline V gene has CDR1 GTSNPN and CDR2 SVGIG (reference sequence). The CDR3 here is CAWSVGRASGGRQFF. CDR3 coding DNA: TGTGCCTGGAGTGTAGGACGGGCTAGCGGGGGAAGGCAGTTCTTC.

Notes on this clone: The sample has other DNA sequences that encode this CDR3 too. The chain employs TRBV10-3 and TRBJ2-7; D gene ambiguous. This CDR3 has 13 amino acids. The V and J ends lost 4 bases and 2 bases respectively, with 9 bases between them. Germline-derived CDR1 and CDR2 are ENHRY and SYGVKD. CDR3 protein: CAISGGLTYEQYF. CDR3 bases: TGTGCCATCAGTGGTGGTCTAACCTACGAGCAGTACTTC.